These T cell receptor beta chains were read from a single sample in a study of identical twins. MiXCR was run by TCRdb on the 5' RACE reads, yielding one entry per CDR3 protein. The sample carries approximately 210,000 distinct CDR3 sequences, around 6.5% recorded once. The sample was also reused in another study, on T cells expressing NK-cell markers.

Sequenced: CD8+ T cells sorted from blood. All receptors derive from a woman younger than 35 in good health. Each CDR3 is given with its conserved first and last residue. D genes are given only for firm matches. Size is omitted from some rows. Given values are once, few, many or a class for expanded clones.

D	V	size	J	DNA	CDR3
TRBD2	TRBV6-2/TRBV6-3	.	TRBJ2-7	TGTGCCAGCGCGTCGTATAAGCGGGAGGTCGACGAGCAGTACTTC	CASASYKREVDEQYF
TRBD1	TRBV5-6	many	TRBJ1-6	TGTGCCAGCAGCTTCACAGGGGGAAGTTCACCCCTCCACTTT	CASSFTGGSSPLHF
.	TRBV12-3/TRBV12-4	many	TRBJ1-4	TGTGCCAGCACGGGGGGAGAAAAACTGTTTTTT	CASTGGEKLFF
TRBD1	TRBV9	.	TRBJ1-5	TGTGCCAGCAGCGTAGAGGGGACAGGGGAACAGCCCCAGCATTTT	CASSVEGTGEQPQHF
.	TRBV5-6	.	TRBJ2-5	TGTGCCATCAGCCCCGGGGTCCTGGAGACCCAGTACTTC	CAISPGVLETQYF
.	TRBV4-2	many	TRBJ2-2	TGTGCCAGCAGCCAAGGGTGGGAGCTGTTTTTT	CASSQGWELFF
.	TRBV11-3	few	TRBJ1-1	TGTGCCAGCAGCTTAGATTCCGTGGGAGCGGGTGAAGCTTTCTTT	CASSLDSVGAGEAFF
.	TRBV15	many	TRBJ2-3	TGTGCCACCAGTCGCAGGGATGGGGCAGATACGCAGTATTTT	CATSRRDGADTQYF
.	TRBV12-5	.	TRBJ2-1	TGTGCTAGTGGTTTATCGATGCGGCAGTTCTTC	CASGLSMRQFF
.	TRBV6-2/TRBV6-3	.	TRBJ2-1	TGTGCCAGCACCGCGCACAGCTCCTACAATGAGCAGTTCTTC	CASTAHSSYNEQFF
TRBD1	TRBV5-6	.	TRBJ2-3	TGTGCCAGCAGCGGGACAGACGATACGCAGTATTTT	CASSGTDDTQYF
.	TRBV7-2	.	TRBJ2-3	TGTGCCAGCAGCTTAGTAACGGTTAGCACAGATACGCAGTATTTT	CASSLVTVSTDTQYF
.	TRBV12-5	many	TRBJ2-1	TGTGCTAGTGCCATCCCAGGGAACGGTGATGAGCAGTTCTTC	CASAIPGNGDEQFF
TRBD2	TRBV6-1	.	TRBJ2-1	TGTGCCTCCTCCTCCGGGACTAGCGTTTACAATGAGCAGTTCTTC	CASSSGTSVYNEQFF
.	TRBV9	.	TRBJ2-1	TGTGCCAGCAGCGGTAGTTCCCTCGCCGACAATGAGCAGTTCTTC	CASSGSSLADNEQFF
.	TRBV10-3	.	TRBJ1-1	TGTGCCATCAGTGAGTCGGCGGGGGCACGGTGGAACACTGAAGCTTTCTTT	CAISESAGARWNTEAFF
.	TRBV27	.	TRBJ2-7	TGTGCCAGCAGTTTGACTCGGGCCGCGCGCGAGCAGTACTTC	CASSLTRAAREQYF
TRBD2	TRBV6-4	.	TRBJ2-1	TGTGCCAGCAGTGACTCGGGGAGCGGGGATTACAATGAGCAGTTCTTC	CASSDSGSGDYNEQFF
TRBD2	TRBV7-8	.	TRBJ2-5	TGTGCCAGCAGCCCCGGACTAGCGGGCCCTCTCCAAGAGACCCAGTACTTC	CASSPGLAGPLQETQYF
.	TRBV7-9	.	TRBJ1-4	TGTGCCAGCAGCGGAGTGCGCTTGGGATACAATGAAAAACTGTTTTTT	CASSGVRLGYNEKLFF
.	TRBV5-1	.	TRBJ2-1	TGCGCCAGCAGCTTAGGCAGGAATTATGCTGTTGAGCAGTTCTTC	CASSLGRNYAVEQFF
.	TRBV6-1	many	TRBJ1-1	TGTGCCAGCAGCCCTCGGGCACAGGTGGGATTTGAAGCTTTCTTT	CASSPRAQVGFEAFF
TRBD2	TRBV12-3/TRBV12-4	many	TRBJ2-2	TGTGCCAGCAGTGTGGGACTAGTAACCGGGGAGCTGTTTTTT	CASSVGLVTGELFF
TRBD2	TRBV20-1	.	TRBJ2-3	TGCAGTGCTAGAGATCGGGCTAGCGGGAGTATCGATACGCAGTATTTT	CSARDRASGSIDTQYF
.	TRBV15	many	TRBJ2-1	TGTGCCACCACACAATTACCTCGACAAAACTACAATGAGCAGTTCTTC	CATTQLPRQNYNEQFF
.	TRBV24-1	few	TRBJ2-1	TGTGCCACCAGTGACGGGACCAGCGGGCGTGAGCAGTTCTTC	CATSDGTSGREQFF
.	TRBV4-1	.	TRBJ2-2	TGCGCCAGCAGCCAAGTCCGATCTAAGGCCGGGGAGCTGTTTTTT	CASSQVRSKAGELFF
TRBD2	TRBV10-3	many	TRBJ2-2	TGTGCCATCAGTGAGTCGACCAGGGCGGGAGAGGGCACCGGGGAGCTGTTTTTT	CAISESTRAGEGTGELFF
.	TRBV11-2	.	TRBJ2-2	TGTGCCAGCAGCTTAGTTGGCACCGGGGAGCTGTTTTTT	CASSLVGTGELFF
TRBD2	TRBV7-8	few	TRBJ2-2	TGTGCCAGCACGAACGCCCGTAGCGGGAGCCGAGTAGGCGGGGAGCTGTTTTTT	CASTNARSGSRVGGELFF
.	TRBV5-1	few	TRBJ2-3	TGCGCCAGCAGTTTCGACACCTCTAGCTGGGGATTCGCAGATACGCAGTATTTT	CASSFDTSSWGFADTQYF
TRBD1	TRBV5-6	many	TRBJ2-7	TGTGCCAGCAGCTTGGCACGGACAGGCGCCTACGAGCAGTACTTC	CASSLARTGAYEQYF
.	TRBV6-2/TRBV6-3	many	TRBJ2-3	TGTGCCAGCAGGAACACAGATACGCAGTATTTT	CASRNTDTQYF
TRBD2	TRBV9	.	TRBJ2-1	TGTGCCAGCAGCGTCTTGAGCGGGGGGAGCTACAATGAGCAGTTCTTC	CASSVLSGGSYNEQFF
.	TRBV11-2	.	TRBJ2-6	TGTGCCAGCAGCTTACAAGGGGCCAGCTCTGGGGCCAACGTCCTGACTTTC	CASSLQGASSGANVLTF
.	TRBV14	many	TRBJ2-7	TGTGCCAGCAGCTCACTAGGGAACGAGCAGTACTTC	CASSSLGNEQYF
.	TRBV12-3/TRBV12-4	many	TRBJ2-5	TGTGCCAGCACCTTGACAACCCCTAGATTAGAGACCCAGTACTTC	CASTLTTPRLETQYF
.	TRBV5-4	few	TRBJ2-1	TGTGCCAGCTGTTCGTCTAACAACTACAATGAGCAGTTCTTC	CASCSSNNYNEQFF
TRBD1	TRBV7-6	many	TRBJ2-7	TGTGCCAGCAGCTTATTCCCGGGACAGGGCTACGAGCAGTACTTC	CASSLFPGQGYEQYF
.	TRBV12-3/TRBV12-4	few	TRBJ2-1	TGTGCCAGCAAGGGGACCCTTGCCTACAATGAGCAGTTCTTC	CASKGTLAYNEQFF
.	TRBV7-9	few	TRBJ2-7	TGTGCCAGCTCGGACGCGGCCGAGCAGTACTTC	CASSDAAEQYF
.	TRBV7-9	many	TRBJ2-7	TGTGCCAGCAGCTTAGGGGGGCCACCGGGAGAGCAGTACTTC	CASSLGGPPGEQYF
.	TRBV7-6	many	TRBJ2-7	TGTGCCAGCAGCCGATTGGGAAATAACCAATACTACGAGCAGTACTTC	CASSRLGNNQYYEQYF
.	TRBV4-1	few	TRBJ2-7	TGCGCCAGCAGCCAAGATGGGGCCAGGGAGGACGAGCAGTACTTC	CASSQDGAREDEQYF